These 2 T cell receptor beta chains were sequenced from one sample in a study of glioma-infiltrating T cells (dated by TCRdb to the mid-2010s). The data were produced on an Illumina MiSeq. The iRepertoire nested amplicon-rescue multiplex PCR (arm-PCR) platform was used to amplify TCR alpha and beta CDR3 regions from RNA. The public sequencing data were trimmed at Q25 with fastp and processed into clonotypes with MiXCR by TCRdb, which kept only in-frame beta chains. CDR3 protein duplicates are merged, each entry listing the most common genes and DNA. The sample contains over 140,000 distinct CDR3 sequences, more than 35% of them found a single time. 15% to 25% of the sample belongs to the ten largest clones. The sequenced sample was glioma tissue, nonneoplastic brain tissue, or PBMCs (not recorded which). These receptors came from a human donor with low-grade glioma or glioblastoma, undergoing nonglioma brain surgery, or in good health (not recorded which).

The genes are TRBV2 and TRBJ1-2; no clear D gene. CDR3 length: 16 amino acids. Germline V gene data show CDR1 as SNHLY and CDR2 as FYNNEI. The V and J ends lost 6 bases and 4 bases respectively, with 21 bases between them. CDR3 protein: CASRSTDRELSYGYTF. The CDR3 DNA reads TGTGCCAGCAGGTCCACGGACCGTGAGCTTAGCTATGGCTACACCTTC. The full variable domain, its missing parts supplied by reference TRBV2 and TRBJ1-2, is EPEVTQTPSHQVTQMGQEVILRCVPISNHLYFYWYRQILGQKVEFLVSFYNNEISEKSEIFDDQFSVERPDGSNFTLKIRSTKLEDSAMYFCASRSTDRELSYGYTFGSGTRLTVV.

This chain uses TRBV28 with TRBJ1-1; D is unclear. The V gene's germline CDR1 is MDHEN and CDR2 SYDVKM. V shed 3 bases and J shed 5 bases, with 4 bases lying between them. The CDR3 runs to 11 residues. The CDR3 loop is CASSFGTEAFF. CDR3 in DNA: TGTGCCAGCAGTTTCGGGACTGAAGCTTTCTTT. Together with reference TRBV28 and TRBJ1-1, the CDR3 gives the full variable domain: DVKVTQSSRYLVKRTGEKVFLECVQDMDHENMFWYRQDPGLGLRLIYFSYDVKMKEKGDIPEGYSVSREKKERFSLILESASTNQTSMYLCASSFGTEAFFGQGTRLTVV.